This TCR beta chain derives from a study of beta chain features in type 1 diabetes (dated by TCRdb to 2016 to 2018). Describing the broader study: Mean age, gender distribution, total cell number and subset yield were not different between patients and healthy donors. A total of roughly 98,000,000 sorted cells were examined across all samples, and a strong correlation was observed between cell number per subset and RNA yield. The study compared TCRB repertoires of sorted circulating CD4+ T cell subsets between recently diagnosed type 1 diabetes patients and matched healthy donors. Regulatory and stem cell-like memory subsets were obtained from only 8 patients and about 8 healthy donors, while naive and central memory subsets were obtained from all 30 or so donors. Here is what the overall study found, with its caveats: A moderate but significant shortening of TCRB CDR3 length was observed in type 1 diabetes patients in all four CD4+ subsets. Naive, central memory and regulatory TCRB repertoires appeared to be more alike among patients than among healthy donors. PCR might favor shorter templates, but patient and control samples were amplified and corrected together, so any skew would affect both groups equally. Because cDNA was sequenced instead of genomic DNA, highly expressing activated cells could be over-represented, though the groups showed no difference in activation or CD3 levels. At VDJ recombination sites, type 1 diabetes patients had fewer insertions and more deleted nucleotides, which implies abnormalities in thymic rearrangement. Because the HLA sub-analyses included only small numbers of individuals, any influence of HLA type on TCRB rearrangement was left unresolved.

A single peripheral blood draw of around 100 mL on average was collected from each donor into heparinised tubes. A BD FACSAria II and a panel including CD45RO, CCR7, CD25, CD127, CD95 and CD27 were used to sort naive, central memory, regulatory and stem cell-like memory CD4+ T cells. Purity was above 95% for every sorted population. PBMCs were isolated right away by Lymphoprep density gradient centrifugation and were stained directly, without culture. So that batch effects would be minimized, each experiment stained and sorted samples in pairs, pairing one healthy donor with one patient. From the cysteine through the phenylalanine, the CDR3 covers 14 amino acids. CDR3 DNA is the only sequence kept; it has 42 bases, read in frame from the first base. V and J lose 10 bases and 10 bases, and a span of 24 bases separates them. In the germline V gene, CDR1 corresponds to SGHRS and CDR2 to YFSETQ. All of the isolated RNA was reverse transcribed with the High Capacity cDNA Reverse Transcription Kit, so expressed TCRB transcripts were sequenced. Deep immunoSEQ sequencing was applied to naive, central memory and regulatory T cell samples, giving an average of around 3.4 million total reads per sample. Sorted cells were lysed in RLT buffer, and RNA was extracted using DNase-treated RNeasy Micro or Mini kits according to cell number. To prevent cross-contamination, every cell subset was processed on its own, while patient and healthy donor samples were processed together. The immunoSEQ multiplex PCR was used to amplify TCRB sequences from cDNA, generating 87-bp fragments that spanned the CDR3 region. The amplicons were sequenced using the Illumina HiSeq platform. As for how the authors treated the data: PCR bias was computationally corrected using synthetic template baselines, reads within Hamming distance 2 were collapsed, and singletons that could not be merged were discarded. Reads were aligned against IMGT to assign V, D and J genes, CDR3 length and insertions or deletions at six rearrangement sites. Within each subset, clonotype counts were normalized to sorted cell number, and only after that were true diversity and Gini coefficients computed with the tcR R package. Repertoire sharing was quantified using the overlap coefficient calculated on TCRB nucleotide sequences. The immuneACCESS repertoire file appears here via TCRdb, limited to in-frame rearrangements. These files lack a portion of the clones; in checked studies, under half of the deficit traces to unresolved V genes, and the cause of the others is not known. The DNA was the basis for D and trimming; V, J and clone size are from that table. The table for this sample lists roughly 150,000 clones; 6.5% to 8.5% of them were counted only once. The ten largest clones take up approximately 0.54% of the sample.

This clone has a handful of counts. Its antigen target is currently unknown. Base qualities are not provided; no much larger clone lies one nucleotide away. The chain was built from TRBV5-1 and TRBJ2-1; TRBD2 is a weak D gene call, 6 bases matching. The receptor's source is a young woman with type 1 diabetes. The specimen sequenced was central memory CD4+ T cells from blood. The nucleotide sequence is TGCGCCGCCAAGGAGGGCCCCGCGTCCAGGGAGCAGTTCTTC. Translated, it reads CAAKEGPASREQFF.